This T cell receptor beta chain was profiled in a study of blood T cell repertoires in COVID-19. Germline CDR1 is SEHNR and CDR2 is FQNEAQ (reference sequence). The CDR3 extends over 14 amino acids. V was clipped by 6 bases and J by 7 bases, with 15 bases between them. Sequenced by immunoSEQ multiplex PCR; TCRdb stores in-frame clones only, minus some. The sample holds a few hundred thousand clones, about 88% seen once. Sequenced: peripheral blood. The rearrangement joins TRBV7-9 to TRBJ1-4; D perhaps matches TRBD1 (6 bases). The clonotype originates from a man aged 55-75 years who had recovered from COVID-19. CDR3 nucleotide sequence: TGTGCCAGCAGACCACAGGGTGATGGTGAAAAACTGTTTTTT. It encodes CASRPQGDGEKLFF. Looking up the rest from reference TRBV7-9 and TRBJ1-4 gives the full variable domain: DTGVSQNPRHKITKRGQNVTFRCDPISEHNRLYWYRQTLGQGPEFLTYFQNEAQLEKSRLLSDRFSAERPKGSFSTLEIQRTEQGDSAMYLCASRPQGDGEKLFFGSGTQLSVL.